The rows below give T cell receptor beta chains drawn from one sample of a study of CD8+ T cells in alopecia areata. Generated by immunoSEQ multiplex PCR, the TCRdb table keeps only in-frame clones and is missing some. Found here are 110,000 or so clones, less than 45% of them singletons; the top ten hold approximately 2.8%. The sequencing input was CD4+ T cells sorted from blood. The receptors originated from a human donor with alopecia areata. Both conserved end residues are trimmed from each CDR3.

cdr3_aa	v_call	j_call
ASSIRDEQF	TRBV19	TRBJ2-1
ASSRSAHYGYT	TRBV28	TRBJ1-2
ASSPLTGSSNQPQH	TRBV19	TRBJ1-5
SVRPGGSGVLEQY	TRBV29-1	TRBJ2-7
ASRVLAVREQY	TRBV2	TRBJ2-7
ASRAGGLREQY	TRBV28	TRBJ2-7
ASSSRQGGNTEAF	TRBV5-1	TRBJ1-1
ASSGGAVETQY	TRBV28	TRBJ2-5
ASSLHQAGETQY	TRBV28	TRBJ2-5
ASSDQRDQETQY	TRBV2	TRBJ2-5
AWSGTPRTSGRLRDTQY	TRBV30	TRBJ2-3
ASSQMRGTKNIQY	TRBV4-1	TRBJ2-4
SVARGASNQPQH	TRBV29-1	TRBJ1-5
ASSPRGPEQF	TRBV27	TRBJ2-1
SVITSGLTQY	TRBV29-1	TRBJ2-7
ASSRLAGNEQF	TRBV5-6	TRBJ2-1
SVRDTNTEAF	TRBV29-1	TRBJ1-1
ASSLSGKTDTQY	TRBV7-3	TRBJ2-3
ASSQAGRSSYEQY	TRBV14	TRBJ2-7
ASSQDPQGITEAF	TRBV4-3	TRBJ1-1
ASSIRTSTSGIGTQY	TRBV19	TRBJ2-5
ASSFFGGRTERIYEQY	TRBV27	TRBJ2-7
ASSQDNEQF	TRBV7-3	TRBJ2-1
ASSGDRGQYNEQF	TRBV2	TRBJ2-1
ASSYNSASGNTIY	TRBV7-9	TRBJ1-3
ASSMTDTQY	TRBV5-1	TRBJ2-3
ADHLRGQGETQY	TRBV5-4	TRBJ2-5
SVRLNSNQPQH	TRBV29-1	TRBJ1-5
ASSFRGGGYEQY	TRBV7-9	TRBJ2-7
ASSIGLDKETQY	TRBV28	TRBJ2-5
ASSLGLAGDQDTQY	TRBV5-1	TRBJ2-3
ASSQVGYPGVQGRGLEQY	TRBV4-1	TRBJ2-7
AWSVTGANQPQH	TRBV30	TRBJ1-5
ASSYRENTEAF	TRBV19	TRBJ1-1
AWSGTAGAAVQF	TRBV30	TRBJ2-1